This entry features one T cell receptor beta chain sequence. The sample originates from a study of cytomegalovirus exposure and HLA in healthy donors. The PCR used 60 Vbeta and 13 Jbeta primers. Profiling relied on immunoSEQ multiplex PCR, and the TCRdb table lists in-frame clones only, not all of them. The sample yields around 170,000 clones, 75% to 90% seen once. Sample: PBMCs. This TCR was sampled from a man in his forties in good health and CMV-seropositive.

CDR3 sequence: CASSESWAPYGYTF. The CDR3 DNA reads TGCGCCAGCAGTGAGTCGTGGGCCCCCTATGGCTACACCTTC. This chain joins TRBV10-2 and TRBJ1-2, with D unclear. The V gene's germline CDR1 is WSHSY and CDR2 SAAADI. The CDR3 is made up of 14 amino acids. V gave up 0 bases and J gave up 4 bases, with 9 bases separating them.